The clone carrying this T cell receptor (beta chain) was observed once. Its antigen is not identified. The V gene lost 6 bases and the J gene lost 5 bases, with 13 bases spanning the gap. The CDR3 contains 13 residues. Germline V CDR1 and CDR2: ENHRY, SYGVKD. Each CDR3 protein gets one entry after TCRdb re-called the reads with MiXCR. The data hold a few hundred thousand distinct CDR3 sequences, with roughly 34% observed a single time. These data belong to a study of T cell repertoires in cytomegalovirus infection. The material was cultured PBMCs, obtained from culture after CMV antigen stimulation. This chain uses TRBV10-3 with TRBJ2-5, with no clear D. The origin of this receptor is a human donor in good health (CMV status not recorded). Some clones in this sample may be carry-over from other donors' samples. CDR3 region: CAISRIMRETQYF. DNA for the CDR3: TGTGCCATCAGCCGGATAATGCGGGAGACCCAGTACTTC.